These 18 T cell receptor beta chains came from one sample sequenced in a study of human T cells and chemical hapten exposure. TCRdb reanalysed the RACE reads using MiXCR and keeps one entry per CDR3 protein. The sample consists of over 70,000 distinct CDR3 sequences, 7.5% to 9.5% of them appearing once. Indicated time point: patch test 2, 6 weeks after DPC sensitization. The sample's treatment: therapeutic diphenylcyclopropenone sensitization with weekly scalp DPC. The sequences come from whole blood, collected in connection with sensitization to the hapten diphenylcyclopropenone (DPC). These receptors were collected from a woman aged 45-65 years with alopecia areata. Some clones in this sample may be carry-over from other donors' samples.

This clonotype was counted at least ten times. The chain has TRBV2 and TRBJ2-3, with a possible D match to TRBD1 (6 bases). Germline assignment: CDR1 SNHLY and CDR2 FYNNEI. The CDR3 spans 14 residues. The ends were cut back, 6 bases at V and 6 bases at J, with 16 bases in the middle. CDR3 coding DNA: TGTGCCAGCAGCAGGGGCGGAAGTACGGATACGCAGTATTTT. As protein: CASSRGGSTDTQYF.

This clonotype was seen just once. The gene calls are TRBV5-1 and TRBJ2-3; the match to TRBD2 covers 7 bases. The CDR3 extends over 14 amino acids. J lost 5 bases, V lost 10 bases, and 13 bases had no gene match. Per the germline V gene, CDR1 is SGHRS and CDR2 is YFSETQ. The CDR3 region is CAGAETGGEDTQYF. The CDR3 DNA reads as TGCGCCGGAGCTGAGACGGGAGGTGAAGATACGCAGTATTTT.

This clonotype was seen a handful of times. This chain joins TRBV7-9 and TRBJ1-1; D not resolved. Trimming removed 5 bases from V and 6 bases from J, with 7 bases in between. In germline, CDR1 is SEHNR, CDR2 FQNEAQ (reference sequence). The CDR3 extends over 11 amino acids. In DNA form, the CDR3 reads TGTGCCAGCAGCCGGGAGGCTGAAGCTTTCTTT. It yields the protein CASSREAEAFF.

This clonotype occurred a few times. The chain uses TRBV28 and TRBJ2-5, with TRBD1 as a possible D gene (6 bases). V shed 6 bases and J shed 1 base, with 12 bases lying between them. This CDR3 has 14 residues. Germline V gene data show CDR1 as MDHEN and CDR2 as SYDVKM. The CDR3 region is CASSSTGVQETQYF. The CDR3 DNA reads TGTGCCAGCAGCTCGACAGGTGTCCAAGAGACCCAGTACTTC.

This chain uses TRBV15 with TRBJ2-3; no clear D gene. The CDR3 totals 12 residues. Germline lookup yields CDR1 LNHNV and CDR2 YYDKDF (reference sequence). Between the trimmed V and J ends, which lost 3 bases and 3 bases, there was a span of 4 bases. Written as DNA, the CDR3 is TGTGCCACCAGCAGGGATACAGATACGCAGTATTTT. Translating it yields CATSRDTDTQYF.

This chain joins TRBV7-3 and TRBJ2-2; unclear D gene. The V gene's germline CDR1 is SGHTA and CDR2 FQGTGA. This CDR3 region has 14 residues. The V end was cut by 1 base, the J end by 1 base, with 4 bases between. The CDR3 here is CASSLIVNTGELFF. The CDR3 DNA follows: TGTGCCAGCAGCTTAATAGTGAACACCGGGGAGCTGTTTTTT.

This clonotype was seen many times. J is TRBJ2-3 and V is TRBV29-1; D ambiguous. This CDR3 comprises 11 residues. Germline V CDR1 and CDR2: SQVTM, ANQGSEA. V was trimmed by 4 bases and J by 2 bases, leaving 4 bases between them. CDR3 region: CSVGSTDTQYF. In DNA, the CDR3 is TGCAGCGTTGGCTCCACAGATACGCAGTATTTT.

This chain connects TRBV7-9 to TRBJ2-2; D ambiguous. V lost 7 bases, J lost 8 bases, and 14 bases lay in between. CDR3 length equals 13 residues. CDR1 and CDR2 from the germline V gene are SEHNR and FQNEAQ (reference sequence). CDR3 DNA sequence: TGTGCCAGCACCCTCCCGGCCGGGGGGGAGCTGTTTTTT. Translating it yields CASTLPAGGELFF.

J is TRBJ1-2 and V is TRBV7-2; 10 bases agree with TRBD1. This CDR3 has 14 residues. The junction had 5 bases not matched to a gene; V was cut back by 5 bases and J by 5 bases. Germline assignment: CDR1 SGHTA and CDR2 FQGNSA. The CDR3 region has the DNA TGTGCCAGCAGCATAGACAGGGGGCATTATGGCTACACCTTC. Amino acids: CASSIDRGHYGYTF. The full variable domain, in which reference TRBV7-2 and TRBJ1-2 provide the parts outside the CDR3, is GAGVSQSPSNKVTEKGKDVELRCDPISGHTALYWYRQSLGQGLEFLIYFQGNSAPDKSGLPSDRFSAERTGGSVSTLTIQRTQQEDSAVYLCASSIDRGHYGYTFGSGTRLTVV.

This clonotype turned up a few times. This chain links TRBV12-3 or TRBV12-4 with TRBJ1-5; D is possibly TRBD1 (5 bases). The CDR3 is made up of 13 amino acids. V lost 7 bases to trimming and J lost 4 bases, with 11 bases between them. The CDR3 region is CASTPGVNQPQHF. CDR3 coding DNA: TGTGCCAGCACCCCGGGGGTTAATCAGCCCCAGCATTTT.

The chain uses TRBV7-9 and TRBJ2-1, with D possibly TRBD1 on 6 matching bases. Germline CDR1 is SEHNR and CDR2 is FQNEAQ (reference sequence). The CDR3 is 15 residues long. The V end was cut by 3 bases, the J end by 8 bases, with 17 bases between. DNA of the CDR3: TGTGCCAGCAGCTTTGTAGGAACAGGGTCGGATGAGCAGTTCTTC. It specifies CASSFVGTGSDEQFF.

The chain joins TRBV6-1 to TRBJ1-2; 9 nucleotides agree with TRBD1. The trim removed 10 bases at V and 10 bases at J, leaving 7 bases unmatched. The CDR3 runs 11 residues. Germline CDR1 reads MNHNS; CDR2 reads SASEGT. This CDR3 is CAIRDRDVYTF. CDR3 nucleotide sequence: TGTGCCATCCGGGACAGGGACGTCTACACCTTC.

This clonotype was recorded at least ten times. J is TRBJ2-7 and V is TRBV25-1; D is unresolved. Deletions cut 8 bases from V and 3 bases from J, with 5 bases between. CDR1 MGHDK and CDR2 SYGVNS come from the germline V gene. CDR3 length equals 10 residues. The CDR3 reads CASRRYEQYF. The DNA for the CDR3 is TGTGCCAGCCGCCGCTACGAGCAGTACTTC.

At least ten counts were recorded for this clonotype. The J gene is TRBJ2-3, the V gene TRBV14; 7 bases map to TRBD1. CDR3 size: 13 residues. J lost 6 bases, V lost 8 bases, and 8 bases had no gene match. Germline V gives CDR1 SGHDN, CDR2 FVKESK. CDR3 nucleotide sequence: TGTGCCAGCGGAGACAGGGCACAGGATACGCAGTATTTT. It codes for CASGDRAQDTQYF.

This clonotype was counted at least ten times. The chain employs TRBV20-1 and TRBJ2-3; 12 nucleotides align to TRBD2. J lost 7 bases, V lost 3 bases, and 11 bases had no gene match. The CDR3 has 16 amino acids. Per germline, CDR1 DFQATT and CDR2 SNEGSKA (reference sequence). DNA of the CDR3: TGCAGTGCTAGGGAACTAGCGGGGGGCCTCGGAAATACGCAGTATTTT. Residues: CSARELAGGLGNTQYF.

This clonotype has at least ten counts. The chain recombines TRBV20-1 with TRBJ1-2; TRBD1 is a possible D gene (6 bases). The V gene's germline CDR1 is DFQATT and CDR2 SNEGSKA (reference sequence). Trimming removed 6 bases from V and 3 bases from J, with 11 bases in between. The CDR3 has 12 amino acids. As DNA, the CDR3 is TGCAGTGCCACAGGGTTCGACTATGGCTACACCTTC. As protein: CSATGFDYGYTF.

The chain links TRBV4-2 to TRBJ1-6, with 7 bases aligning to TRBD1. Germline trimming cut 1 base from V and 6 bases from J; bases unmatched to any gene: 3. The CDR3 sequence is 15 residues long. Germline loops: CDR1 LGHNA, CDR2 YNFKEQ. CDR3 sequence: CASSQGQGLNSPLHF. The CDR3 DNA is TGTGCCAGCAGCCAAGGACAGGGCCTTAATTCACCCCTCCACTTT.

This clonotype was detected many times. The chain links TRBV19 to TRBJ1-5; no reliable D call. V was pared by 9 bases and J by 7 bases, with 25 bases between. Germline CDR1 and CDR2: LNHDA and SQIVND (reference sequence). The CDR3 is made up of 16 amino acids. The CDR3 region is CASGSPSRRVQQPQHF. CDR3 nucleotide sequence: TGTGCCAGCGGAAGCCCCTCCCGGAGGGTACAACAGCCCCAGCATTTT.